What follows describes a single T cell receptor beta chain. This clone was counted once. No cognate antigen has been identified for it. No clone much larger than this one lies a single base away; base qualities are absent. This sample is drawn from a study of OX40 agonist ivuxolimab in advanced cancers. With regard to the full study: Ivuxolimab was an agonistic, fully human IgG2 monoclonal antibody directed against OX40 (CD134), a costimulatory receptor. Intravenous ivuxolimab was administered to patients every 2 weeks at six dose levels: 0.01, 0.1, 0.3, 1.5, 3 and 10 mg/kg. Of the 50 to 55 dose-escalation patients, hepatocellular carcinoma was present in approximately 20, melanoma in roughly 15, renal cell carcinoma in 9 and head and neck cancer in 9. The dose-escalation cohort was 82.7% male with a mean age of roughly 62 years, ranging from roughly 23 to 79. Prior anti-PD-1, anti-PD-L1 or anti-CTLA-4 therapy was permitted, and checkpoint inhibitors had been received by more than 35% of dose-escalation patients. Three dose-escalation patients achieved partial responses, one with hepatocellular carcinoma and two with cutaneous melanoma. Peripheral TCRbeta sequencing aimed to test whether ivuxolimab altered TCR sequence diversity and caused clonal T-cell expansion. The paper reports the monotherapy dose-escalation portion (N of about 50 patients) of the phase I ivuxolimab trial.

Genomic DNA was isolated from the sorted cells so that the TCRbeta CDR3 region could be sequenced. TCRbeta CDR3 regions were sequenced using the immunoSEQ Assay. The table comes from immuneACCESS by way of TCRdb, which keeps in-frame sequences with V and J called. Part of the clones is missing from these tables; in studies checked, under half for an unresolved V gene and the rest for unknown reasons. Present in this sample are roughly 34,000 clones, roughly 87% of which were seen just once. The ten largest clonotypes hold 0.8% to 1% of the sample. Patients with a history of autoimmune disease or receiving systemic immunosuppression were excluded from the trial. In every dose cohort, peripheral blood was drawn for TCR sequencing at baseline, cycle 4 day 1, and cycle 7 day 1. The samples were drawn from a first-in-human, open-label, multicenter phase I dose-escalation trial of ivuxolimab. Adults with locally advanced or metastatic head and neck squamous cell, hepatocellular, melanoma or renal cell carcinoma were enrolled in the trial. Before TCR sequencing, CD4+ and CD8+ T cells were separately sorted from peripheral blood.

What the research found in general, with its limitations: Which antigens the clonally expanded peripheral T cells were specific for was not determined. In partial responders in the 0.1-3.0 mg/kg groups, normalized peripheral clonal expansion was found to be among the lowest, especially among CD8+ T cells. At doses of 0.1 to 3.0 mg/kg, clonal expansion of both CD4+ and CD8+ blood T cells was observed from baseline to week 6. After ivuxolimab, more expanded clones were found on average in CD8+ T cells than in CD4+ T cells. Low levels of normalized T-cell clonal expansion were also seen in some patients who did not respond.

As encoded in the germline V gene, CDR1 is SGHRS while CDR2 is YFSETQ. Trimming at the junction amounts to 3 bases on V and 0 bases on J, and the germline ends lie 10 bases apart. Taken from cysteine to phenylalanine, the CDR3 has 15 residues. Solely the CDR3 DNA is kept, with 45 bases framed from the first base. The starting material was CD4+ or CD8+ T cells sorted from blood, obtained in a trial of the OX40 agonist ivuxolimab. The V and J segments used are TRBV5-1 and TRBJ1-5; the D gene identity is not certain. The sequence came from an adult with an advanced solid tumor such as melanoma, head and neck, liver or kidney cancer. The CDR3 region: CASSSTPGSNQPQHF. Here is the DNA: TGCGCCAGCAGCTCGACTCCCGGTAGCAATCAGCCCCAGCATTTT.